The TCR beta chain under discussion was sequenced for a study of blood T cell repertoires in COVID-19. About the study: Spain, Italy and the United States supplied samples that represented acute and convalescent COVID-19.

Authors' data handling: The assay estimated nucleated cells by amplifying reference gene primers. Clones were sequenced by immunoSEQ multiplex PCR, and TCRdb holds only the in-frame ones, with some missing. V and J calls plus clone size are reproduced from that table; the DNA served to infer D and trimming. The table includes about 170,000 clones, around nine tenths detected once. The CDR3 has 14 amino acids. Germline CDR1 ENHRY, CDR2 SYGVKD. After removal of 3 bases from V and 10 bases from J, the junction contained 9 bases not matched to a gene. This TCR came from a man aged 18 to 29 with active or convalescent COVID-19. This chain uses TRBV10-3 with TRBJ1-1; 9 bases fit TRBD1. Sequenced sample: peripheral blood. CDR3 in amino acids: CAISDPMGTGRAFF. Here the CDR3 DNA reads TGTGCCATCAGTGACCCCATGGGGACAGGGCGAGCTTTCTTT.